The clone carrying this T cell receptor beta chain was counted only a few times. Construction of the TCR beta libraries employed iRepertoire HTBI primers in conjunction with Arm-PCR of CDR3 regions. MiXCR, applied by TCRdb to the multiplex PCR reads, yields one record per CDR3 protein. The sample contains approximately 540,000 distinct CDR3 sequences, around 12% of which appear only once. This sample was taken from a study of regulatory T cells in long-lasting Graves disease. The ends lost 7 bases at V and 1 base at J; junction bases unmatched: 8. The CDR3 has 16 residues. Germline loops: CDR1 SGHAT, CDR2 FQNNGV. The time point here: newly diagnosed GD, antithyroid drugs for less than 3 months. PBMC RNA was the source of the TCR library. An endocrinology department in Xi'an, China, recruited the patients. These same data were also listed under a study on T cells in Graves' hyperthyroidism and ophthalmopathy. In that study: Patients with uncontrolled infections, other autoimmune diseases, pregnancy or lactation were excluded. Most thyroid clonotypes that were expanded above 0.001 also turned up in blood.

Sample: peripheral blood mononuclear cells (PBMCs), taken at new diagnosis, from a patient treated with antithyroid drugs. The V call is TRBV11-2, the J call TRBJ1-3; TRBD1 agrees at 9 bases. The source is a woman in her 30s with Graves disease. The CDR3 here is CASNPDRGLSGNTIYF. In DNA form, the CDR3 reads TGTGCCAGCAACCCGGACAGGGGCTTATCTGGAAACACCATATATTTT.